The clone carrying this TCR beta chain appeared a few times. The data stem from a study of blood T cell repertoires in COVID-19. Study information: PBMCs, B-cell-depleted T cells, or T cells were the source of the cDNA or gDNA that made up the material.

Profiling relied on immunoSEQ multiplex PCR, and the TCRdb table lists in-frame clones only, not all of them. The sample includes 55,000 to 80,000 clones, around 83% of them seen just once. CDR1 is WNHNN, CDR2 SYGVQD, per germline (reference sequence). V lost 5 bases and J lost 2, with 10 bases in between. This CDR3 region has 13 residues. Material for sequencing was peripheral blood. The J gene is TRBJ2-7, the V gene TRBV10-1; D possibly corresponds to TRBD1 (6 bases). The sequence was obtained from a man in his forties or fifties with active COVID-19. Written as DNA, the CDR3 is TGCGCCAGCAGTCTGAAGGGGGCCTACGAGCAGTACTTC. Translation gives CASSLKGAYEQYF.